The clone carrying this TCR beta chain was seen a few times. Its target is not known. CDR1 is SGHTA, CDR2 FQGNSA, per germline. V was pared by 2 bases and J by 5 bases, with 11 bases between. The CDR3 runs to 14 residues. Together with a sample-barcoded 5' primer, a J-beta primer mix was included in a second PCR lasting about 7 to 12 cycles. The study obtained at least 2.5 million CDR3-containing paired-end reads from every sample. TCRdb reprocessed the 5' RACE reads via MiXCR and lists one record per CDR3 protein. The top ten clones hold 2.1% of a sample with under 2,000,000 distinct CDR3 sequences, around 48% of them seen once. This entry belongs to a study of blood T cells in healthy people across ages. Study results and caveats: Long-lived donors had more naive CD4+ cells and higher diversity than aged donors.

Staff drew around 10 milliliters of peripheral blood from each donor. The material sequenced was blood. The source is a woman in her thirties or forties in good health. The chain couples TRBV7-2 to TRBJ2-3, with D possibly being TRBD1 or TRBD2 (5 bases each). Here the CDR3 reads CASSLMGRVDTQYF. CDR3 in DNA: TGTGCCAGCAGCTTAATGGGGCGGGTAGATACGCAGTATTTT.